The 25 T cell receptor beta chains below come from one sample, sequenced in a study of T cells after posttransplantation cyclophosphamide. Cells defined as naive were viable CD3+CD4+ or CD3+CD8+ and CCR7+CD45RA+CD45RO-CD95-CD27+CD28+. The method was immunoSEQ multiplex PCR; TCRdb's version includes in-frame clones alone and lacks a portion of them. The table shows about 19,000 clones, with 95% to 99% occurring only once. The specimen was naive CD4+ T cells sorted from PBMCs. These receptor sequences come from a man aged 35-49 years in good health, CMV-negative, and a related stem cell transplant donor.

The chain has TRBV5-1 and TRBJ2-3; 11 bases line up with TRBD2. Trimming removed 4 bases from V and 1 base from J; junction bases left unmatched: 8. Germline V gene lookup returns CDR1 SGHRS and CDR2 YFSETQ. The CDR3 totals 17 residues. Here the CDR3 DNA reads TGCGCCAGCAGCGTGGGACTAGCGGCAAGGGGCACAGATACGCAGTATTTT. This sequence encodes CASSVGLAARGTDTQYF.

The chain joins TRBV4-2 to TRBJ1-5; the D is unclear. The CDR3 is made up of 13 amino acids. The ends were cut back, 5 bases at V and 3 bases at J, with 8 bases in the middle. Germline CDR1 and CDR2: LGHNA and YNFKEQ. CDR3 sequence (DNA): TGTGCCAGCAGCGCTCAGGACAATCAGCCCCAGCATTTT. The encoded protein is CASSAQDNQPQHF.

The chain recombines TRBV6-4 with TRBJ1-2, with D maybe TRBD1 (5 bases). The CDR3 spans 16 residues. Germline V CDR1 and CDR2: MRHNA, SNTAGT. Trimming stripped 5 bases from V and 5 bases from J, with 21 bases between. DNA for the CDR3: TGTGCCAGCAGTCAAAACCTTGACACGGGGACTTATGGCTACACCTTC. Its translation is CASSQNLDTGTYGYTF.

The chain combines TRBV29-1 with TRBJ1-1, with D unresolved. This CDR3 region has 12 residues. V was cut by 6 bases and J by 1 base, with 9 bases left in between. Germline V gives CDR1 SQVTM, CDR2 ANQGSEA. CDR3 region: CSVGSANTEAFF. The CDR3 bases are TGCAGCGTCGGAAGCGCGAACACTGAAGCTTTCTTT.

This chain links TRBV10-3 with TRBJ1-2; possible D gene TRBD1, 6 bases. The CDR3 contains 15 residues. Trimming left V 8 bases short and J 0 bases short, with 16 bases between. CDR1 ENHRY and CDR2 SYGVKD come from the germline V gene. CDR3 sequence (DNA): TGTGCCATCCGGGACACCAAACGTACTAACTATGGCTACACCTTC. Translated: CAIRDTKRTNYGYTF.

The chain has TRBV7-7 and TRBJ2-2, with 7 bases lining up with TRBD2. V lost 4 bases to trimming and J lost 1 base; unmatched junction nucleotides: 6. Germline V gene sequence: CDR1 SSHAT, CDR2 FNYEAQ (reference sequence). The CDR3 covers 16 residues. The chain's CDR3 is CASSYASGLNTGELFF. CDR3 nucleotides: TGTGCCAGCAGCTATGCTAGCGGACTGAACACCGGGGAGCTGTTTTTT. Full variable domain (remainder filled in from reference TRBV7-7 and TRBJ2-2): GAGVSQSPRYKVTKRGQDVTLRCDPISSHATLYWYQQALGQGPEFLTYFNYEAQPDKSGLPSDRFSAERPEGSISTLTIQRTEQRDSAMYRCASSYASGLNTGELFFGEGSRLTVL.

The rearrangement uses TRBV5-4 and TRBJ2-7; 9 nucleotides agree with TRBD1. The CDR3 contains 15 residues. Trimming took 3 bases from V and 2 from J; bases not matched to a gene: 6. CDR1 SGHNT and CDR2 YYREEE come from the germline V gene (reference sequence). The CDR3 reads CASSSRDRETYEQYF. DNA of the CDR3: TGTGCCAGCAGCTCCCGGGACAGGGAGACCTACGAGCAGTACTTC.

The J gene is TRBJ1-1, the V gene TRBV7-9; no clear D. Germline CDR1 and CDR2: SEHNR and FQNEAQ (reference sequence). The CDR3 runs 16 residues. Trimming shortened V by 4 bases and J by 4 bases, and 19 bases separated the two germline ends. CDR3 in amino acids: CASSSEGSPRSTEAFF. CDR3 sequence (DNA): TGTGCCAGCAGCTCAGAGGGCTCACCAAGGAGCACTGAAGCTTTCTTT.

The gene calls are TRBV5-4 and TRBJ2-7; TRBD1 matches at 9 bases. Trimming took 3 bases from V and 2 from J; bases not matched to a gene: 9. The CDR3 is 16 amino acids. Germline lookup yields CDR1 SGHNT and CDR2 YYREEE (reference sequence). The CDR3 sequence is CASSSVPGQGTYEQYF. In DNA form, the CDR3 reads TGTGCCAGCAGCTCCGTACCGGGACAGGGTACCTACGAGCAGTACTTC.

V gene TRBV21-1 combines with J gene TRBJ2-3; TRBD2, as called in the table, went unchecked against the DNA. TRBV21-1 is an annotated pseudogene. This CDR3 comprises 18 residues. In nucleotides, the CDR3 is TGTGCCAGCAGCAAAGCGGGGCTAGCGGGTGACAGCACAGATACGCAGTATTTT. The encoded protein is CASSKAGLAGDSTDTQYF.

CDR3 sequence: CASSLVPSGRLYEQFF. The CDR3 DNA is TGTGCCAGCAGCTTAGTTCCTAGCGGGAGGTTGTATGAGCAGTTCTTC. This chain connects TRBV11-1 to TRBJ2-1; TRBD2 agrees at 11 bases. This CDR3 is built from 16 residues. CDR1 and CDR2 (germline): SGHAT, FQDESV (reference sequence). J lost 8 bases, V lost 1 base, and 7 bases had no gene match.

V and J are TRBV5-4 and TRBJ2-5; tentative D call: TRBD2 (6 bases). The V end lost 3 bases, the J end lost 4 bases, and 16 bases lay between the germline ends. The CDR3 spans 15 residues. From germline, CDR1 is SGHNT and CDR2 YYREEE (reference sequence). CDR3: CASSSKLGGRETQYF. The CDR3 region has the DNA TGTGCCAGCAGCTCGAAATTGGGAGGTCGAGAGACCCAGTACTTC.

V is TRBV5-4 and J is TRBJ2-7; D ambiguous. Germline values: CDR1 SGHNT, CDR2 YYREEE (reference sequence). Trimming cost V 1 base and J 5 bases, with 7 bases left between them. The CDR3 runs 12 residues. In nucleotides, the CDR3 is TGTGCCAGCAGCTTGTTTAGTAACGAGCAGTACTTC. Protein sequence: CASSLFSNEQYF.

This CDR3 reads CASSLGQGFTNTEAFF. The CDR3 DNA sequence: TGCGCCAGCAGCTTGGGACAGGGGTTTACGAACACTGAAGCTTTCTTT. The chain uses TRBV5-1 and TRBJ1-1; 8 bases agree with TRBD1. This CDR3 comprises 16 residues. V was clipped by 0 bases and J by 1 base; unmatched bases: 5. Germline V CDR1 and CDR2: SGHRS, YFSETQ. The variable domain in full, with the rest retrieved from reference TRBV5-1 and TRBJ1-1, is KAGVTQTPRYLIKTRGQQVTLSCSPISGHRSVSWYQQTPGQGLQFLFEYFSETQRNKGNFPGRFSGRQFSNSRSEMNVSTLELGDSALYLCASSLGQGFTNTEAFFGQGTRLTVV.

The gene calls are TRBV30 and TRBJ1-6; D gene uncertain. The V gene lost 3 bases and the J gene lost 0 bases, with 3 bases spanning the gap. This CDR3 contains 13 residues. Germline V lookup: CDR1 GTSNPN, CDR2 SVGIG (reference sequence). The CDR3 bases are TGTGCCTGGAGGAGCTCCTATAATTCACCCCTCCACTTT. This gives the protein CAWRSSYNSPLHF.

The chain couples TRBV2 to TRBJ1-2; TRBD1 agrees at 8 bases. Germline-derived CDR1 and CDR2 are SNHLY and FYNNEI. The J segment lost 5 bases and the V segment lost 6 bases, leaving 5 bases of the junction unmatched. CDR3 length: 13 residues. Here the CDR3 reads CASRMTGDYGYTF. CDR3 DNA sequence: TGTGCCAGCAGGATGACAGGGGATTATGGCTACACCTTC. Variable domain in full (rest from reference TRBV2 and TRBJ1-2): EPEVTQTPSHQVTQMGQEVILRCVPISNHLYFYWYRQILGQKVEFLVSFYNNEISEKSEIFDDQFSVERPDGSNFTLKIRSTKLEDSAMYFCASRMTGDYGYTFGSGTRLTVV.

The rearrangement uses TRBV5-4 and TRBJ2-1, with D uncertain. CDR1 is SGHNT, CDR2 YYREEE, per germline (reference sequence). The ends were cut back, 4 bases at V and 8 bases at J, with 13 bases in the middle. The length of the CDR3 is 13 residues. The CDR3 protein is CASSPPVVDEQFF. In DNA form, the CDR3 reads TGTGCCAGCAGCCCGCCGGTAGTCGATGAGCAGTTCTTC.

The gene calls are TRBV9 and TRBJ1-4, with D perhaps matching TRBD1 (6 bases). Trimming took 3 bases from V and 8 from J, leaving 14 bases between them. The CDR3 has 14 amino acids. Germline lookup yields CDR1 SGDLS and CDR2 YYNGEE. DNA for the CDR3: TGTGCCAGCAGCGGTGGCAGGGACAACGAAAAACTGTTTTTT. Its protein is CASSGGRDNEKLFF.

The chain employs TRBV10-3 and TRBJ2-7, with D possibly matching TRBD2 (5 bases). The CDR3 is 15 residues long. Germline V gene data show CDR1 as ENHRY and CDR2 as SYGVKD. V was clipped by 1 base and J by 0 bases, with 10 bases between them. This CDR3 reads CAISEFQRTSYEQYF. CDR3 sequence (DNA): TGTGCCATCAGTGAGTTTCAGCGGACCTCCTACGAGCAGTACTTC.

The rearrangement uses TRBV28 and TRBJ2-7, with D possibly TRBD2 on 6 matching bases. Trimming cost V 8 bases and J 4 bases, with 21 bases left between them. Germline CDR1 MDHEN, CDR2 SYDVKM. The CDR3 contains 15 residues. CDR3 protein: CASHVWGRERYEQYF. For the CDR3, the DNA is TGTGCCAGCCATGTCTGGGGTCGGGAGAGGTACGAGCAGTACTTC.

The chain has TRBV30 and TRBJ1-1; perhaps TRBD1 as D (5 bases). The CDR3 is 15 residues long. Trimming removed 0 bases from V and 0 bases from J, with 11 bases in between. Germline V gives CDR1 GTSNPN, CDR2 SVGIG (reference sequence). For the CDR3, the DNA is TGTGCCTGGAGTGTCCCAGGGCGCATGAACACTGAAGCTTTCTTT. Translated, it gives CAWSVPGRMNTEAFF.

V and J are TRBV5-1 and TRBJ2-3, with D maybe TRBD2 (6 bases). Germline loops: CDR1 SGHRS, CDR2 YFSETQ. V lost 8 bases and J lost 5, with 18 bases in between. CDR3 length: 14 residues. The CDR3 region is CASKEGPEGDTQYF. CDR3 DNA sequence: TGCGCCAGTAAGGAGGGCCCCGAAGGAGATACGCAGTATTTT. Looking up the rest from reference TRBV5-1 and TRBJ2-3 gives the full variable domain: KAGVTQTPRYLIKTRGQQVTLSCSPISGHRSVSWYQQTPGQGLQFLFEYFSETQRNKGNFPGRFSGRQFSNSRSEMNVSTLELGDSALYLCASKEGPEGDTQYFGPGTRLTVL.

The chain is built from TRBV5-4 and TRBJ1-1; D ambiguous. The germline V gene has CDR1 SGHNT and CDR2 YYREEE (reference sequence). This CDR3 contains 11 residues. The V gene lost 2 bases and the J gene lost 7 bases, with 6 bases spanning the gap. This CDR3 reads CASSLANEAFF. CDR3 nucleotide sequence: TGTGCCAGCAGCTTAGCGAATGAAGCTTTCTTT.

V and J are TRBV15 and TRBJ2-3; D is perhaps TRBD1 (5 bases). Germline CDR1 reads LNHNV; CDR2 reads YYDKDF (reference sequence). The CDR3 totals 16 residues. V dropped 0 bases and J dropped 2 bases, with 12 bases sitting between them. CDR3 coding DNA: TGTGCCACCAGCAGAGATGGCAGGACAAACACAGATACGCAGTATTTT. Encoded protein: CATSRDGRTNTDTQYF.

The rearrangement joins TRBV5-6 to TRBJ2-5; 10 bases map to TRBD1. The closer fit of TRBJ2-7 to the DNA end suggests the J call may be wrong. Germline CDR1 reads SGHDT; CDR2 reads YYEEEE. The CDR3 is made up of 15 amino acids. The CDR3 DNA follows: TGTGCCAGCAGCTTGGCCGGGACAGGGGTCCACGAGCAGTACTTC. Translated: CASSLAGTGVHEQYF.